This TCR beta chain originates from a study of T cell responses to AZD1222 COVID-19 vaccine. Concerning this clone itself: Antigen specificity is unknown.

Study-wide findings and caveats: Donors in the cohort were predominantly white British and more often female, and clonal diversity was possibly underestimated.

CDR1 is MDHEN and CDR2 is SYDVKM in the germline V gene. With 7 bases removed from V and 4 bases from J, the gap between germline ends came to 14 bases. The CDR3 length is 13 residues. Sequencing used immunoSEQ multiplex PCR; TCRdb keeps in-frame clones, though not all of them. The sample carries around 140,000 clones, approximately 93% recorded once. The sequence was obtained from an adult in good health. V and J are TRBV28 and TRBJ2-7; the D gene is possibly TRBD1 (6 bases). This material consisted of peripheral blood, taken on day 0 of AZD1222 vaccination. Here the CDR3 reads CASILRGSYEQYF. The CDR3 region has the DNA TGTGCCAGCATCCTCAGGGGATCTTACGAGCAGTACTTC.